A single sample gave rise to the 16 T cell receptor beta chains below, sequenced in a study of blood T cell repertoires in COVID-19. Profiled with immunoSEQ multiplex PCR; TCRdb holds only in-frame clones, not every one. The sample contains 100,000 to 150,000 clones, around 81% of which appear only once. Source material: peripheral blood. Receptors were obtained from a woman aged 45-60 years with acute or convalescent COVID-19.

This chain links TRBV6-1 with TRBJ2-3; no firm D call. The CDR3 has 15 residues. V was pared by 2 bases and J by 0 bases, with 9 bases between. From germline, CDR1 is MNHNS and CDR2 SASEGT. The CDR3 spells CASSELQISTDTQYF. The CDR3 DNA reads as TGTGCCAGCAGTGAACTCCAGATCAGCACAGATACGCAGTATTTT.

The chain couples TRBV10-3 to TRBJ1-1; TRBD1 agrees at 9 bases. Germline CDR1 and CDR2: ENHRY and SYGVKD. CDR3 length: 14 amino acids. J lost 3 bases, V lost 7 bases, and 6 bases had no gene match. As DNA, the CDR3 is TGTGCCATCAAAGGGGACAGGGCTGACACTGAAGCTTTCTTT. Encoded protein: CAIKGDRADTEAFF.

This clone occurred once. The V gene is TRBV11-1, the J gene TRBJ2-3; TRBD2 aligns across 7 bases. J lost 1 base, V lost 2 bases, and 3 bases had no gene match. Germline V gene sequence: CDR1 SGHAT, CDR2 FQDESV (reference sequence). The CDR3 is 15 amino acids. This CDR3 is CASSLQRGGTDTQYF. As DNA, the CDR3 is TGTGCCAGCAGCTTACAGCGGGGAGGCACAGATACGCAGTATTTT.

The chain combines TRBV29-1 with TRBJ1-2, with TRBD1 matching 7 bases. This CDR3 spans 14 amino acids. From germline, CDR1 is SQVTM and CDR2 ANQGSEA. The trim removed 3 bases at V and 8 bases at J, leaving 12 bases unmatched. In DNA form, the CDR3 reads TGCAGCGTTGACCCGGAAGGGGGCCGGGAAGGCTACACCTTC. Translating it yields CSVDPEGGREGYTF. The full variable domain, completed using reference TRBV29-1 and TRBJ1-2, is SAVISQKPSRDICQRGTSLTIQCQVDSQVTMMFWYRQQPGQSLTLIATANQGSEATYESGFVIDKFPISRPNLTFSTLTVSNMSPEDSSIYLCSVDPEGGREGYTFGSGTRLTVV.

The V gene is TRBV29-1, the J gene TRBJ1-1; no reliable D call. The V end was cut by 6 bases, the J end by 2 bases, with 7 bases between. Germline-derived CDR1 and CDR2 are SQVTM and ANQGSEA. The CDR3 has 11 amino acids. CDR3 sequence (DNA): TGCAGCGTCGCGTTTAACACTGAAGCTTTCTTT. Its protein product is CSVAFNTEAFF.

This chain connects TRBV7-9 to TRBJ2-2; 9 nucleotides match TRBD1. CDR1 and CDR2 (germline): SEHNR, FQNEAQ (reference sequence). The CDR3 has 19 residues. The trim removed 6 bases at V and 7 bases at J, leaving 21 bases unmatched. CDR3 region: CASRFTLGRGQGRGGELFF. CDR3 coding DNA: TGTGCCAGCAGATTTACATTGGGAAGGGGACAGGGACGCGGCGGGGAGCTGTTTTTT.

The V and J genes are TRBV2 and TRBJ2-1; 12 nucleotides line up with TRBD1. Germline CDR1 and CDR2: SNHLY and FYNNEI. Unmatched junction bases numbered 8, after V lost 5 bases and J lost 9 bases. This CDR3 spans 15 amino acids. CDR3 sequence: CASSLRDRGRVEQFF. CDR3 sequence (DNA): TGTGCCAGCAGTCTCCGGGACAGGGGGCGCGTTGAGCAGTTCTTC.

The chain uses TRBV27 and TRBJ2-2; 11 nucleotides line up with TRBD1. The junction had 11 bases not matched to a gene; V was cut back by 10 bases and J by 7 bases. Germline V lookup: CDR1 MNHEY, CDR2 SMNVEV (reference sequence). The CDR3 runs to 15 residues. The CDR3 DNA reads TGTGCCACCAGCAGGACAGGGGGCTTCAGCGGGGAGCTGTTTTTT. This codes for CATSRTGGFSGELFF.

V is TRBV6-1 and J is TRBJ1-2; tentatively, D is TRBD1 (5 bases). Germline lookup yields CDR1 MNHNS and CDR2 SASEGT. The CDR3 extends over 15 amino acids. Between the trimmed V and J ends, which lost 3 bases and 2 bases, there was a span of 13 bases. CDR3 nucleotides: TGTGCCAGCAGTGATGTCCAGGGAAGGAACTATGGCTACACCTTC. Its protein is CASSDVQGRNYGYTF.

This clone has just a few counts. This chain links TRBV6-5 with TRBJ2-7; 8 nucleotides match TRBD1. The germline V gene encodes CDR1 MNHEY and CDR2 SVGAGI. Trimming cost V 6 bases and J 3 bases; bases outside gene matches: 4. This CDR3 is 13 amino acids long. CDR3 in amino acids: CASSNTGGYEQYF. The CDR3 DNA sequence: TGTGCCAGCAGCAATACAGGGGGCTACGAGCAGTACTTC.

This clone has only one observation. This chain connects TRBV4-1 to TRBJ2-3; 8 bases map to TRBD2. The ends lost 0 bases at V and 4 bases at J; junction bases unmatched: 6. Germline V gene data show CDR1 as MGHRA and CDR2 as YSYEKL. The CDR3 covers 16 residues. The CDR3 region is CASSQEGSGSPDTQYF. Here the CDR3 DNA reads TGCGCCAGCAGCCAAGAAGGGAGCGGGAGCCCAGATACGCAGTATTTT.

This clone has more than one count but fewer than ten. This chain connects TRBV6-1 to TRBJ2-2, with TRBD1 as a possible D gene (5 bases). CDR3 length equals 16 residues. Germline CDR1 reads MNHNS; CDR2 reads SASEGT. Trimming shortened V by 2 bases and J by 4 bases, and 14 bases separated the two germline ends. CDR3 protein: CASSESTGRPTGELFF. The CDR3 region has the DNA TGTGCCAGCAGTGAAAGTACAGGTCGGCCCACCGGGGAGCTGTTTTTT.

The genes are TRBV10-3 and TRBJ2-3; possible D gene TRBD2, 7 bases. CDR3 size: 13 residues. Per the germline V gene, CDR1 is ENHRY and CDR2 is SYGVKD. V shed 3 bases and J shed 7 bases, with 11 bases lying between them. In nucleotides, the CDR3 is TGTGCCATCAGTGATGAGGGGGGGAATACGCAGTATTTT. Protein: CAISDEGGNTQYF.

V gene TRBV19 combines with J gene TRBJ1-3, with 8 bases aligning to TRBD1. There are 14 residues in the CDR3. Germline V gene data show CDR1 as LNHDA and CDR2 as SQIVND (reference sequence). V was clipped by 7 bases and J by 0 bases; unmatched bases: 2. The CDR3 sequence: CASKDRVSGNTIYF. The DNA for the CDR3 is TGTGCCAGTAAGGACAGGGTCTCTGGAAACACCATATATTTT.

This clone has just a few counts. The J gene is TRBJ1-6, the V gene TRBV25-1; 9 bases align to TRBD1. The CDR3 extends over 14 amino acids. Looked up from germline, CDR1 is MGHDK and CDR2 is SYGVNS. V gave up 7 bases and J gave up 7 bases; unmatched junction bases: 5. The CDR3 is CASKGQGENSPLHF. The CDR3 nucleotides read TGTGCCAGCAAGGGACAGGGTGAGAATTCACCCCTCCACTTT. Combining the CDR3 with reference TRBV25-1 and TRBJ1-6 gives the whole variable domain EADIYQTPRYLVIGTGKKITLECSQTMGHDKMYWYQQDPGMELHLIHYSYGVNSTEKGDLSSESTVSRIRTEHFPLTLESARPSHTSQYLCASKGQGENSPLHFGNGTRLTVT.

This CDR3 is CASSYFAWTGRTEAFF. CDR3 nucleotides: TGTGCCAGCAGTTACTTCGCATGGACAGGGAGGACTGAAGCTTTCTTT. This chain joins TRBV6-5 and TRBJ1-1; 8 nucleotides match TRBD1. The length of the CDR3 is 16 residues. V dropped 1 base and J dropped 5; count of bases not matched to a gene: 9. Germline V gives CDR1 MNHEY, CDR2 SVGAGI.